Sequencing of this T cell receptor beta chain was carried out in a study of identical twins. Germline values: CDR1 SGHTA, CDR2 FQGNSA. There are 13 residues in the CDR3. Trimming stripped 5 bases from V and 3 bases from J, with 11 bases between. This clonotype appeared a few times. Template switching introduced a universal primer site, and the cDNA bore unique molecular identifiers. From the 5' RACE reads, TCRdb called clonotypes with MiXCR, one entry per CDR3 protein. The sample has fewer than 550,000 distinct CDR3 sequences; roughly an eighth are singletons. Each donor was a healthy Caucasian. Another study also made use of these data, one on yellow fever vaccine responses in identical twins.

This clonotype was sampled from a woman aged 18-29 years in good health. The gene calls are TRBV7-2 and TRBJ2-7, with D possibly matching TRBD1 (5 bases). The source material was CD4+ T cells sorted from blood. CDR3 sequence reads: CASSHSTGYEQYF. Here the CDR3 DNA reads TGTGCCAGCAGCCATTCTACAGGCTACGAGCAGTACTTC.